Described below is a single T cell receptor (beta chain) sequence and its context. No antigen is known for it. The naive CD8 fraction comprised CD45RO-negative cells positively selected for CCR7 and excluded terminally differentiated effector memory CD45RA+ cells. This specimen comes from a study of shared clonotypes between healthy human individuals. Study-level results: Having only a few donors restricted how much genetic and exposure-history diversity was captured. An expected dependence of interdonor clonotype sharing on sequencing depth was noted.

The V end lost 8 bases, the J end lost 0 bases, and 10 bases lay between the germline ends. This CDR3 is built from 14 residues. The germline gives CDR1 MNHNY, CDR2 SVGAGI (reference sequence). The data were produced by immunoSEQ multiplex PCR, yet TCRdb's version contains in-frame clones alone and is incomplete. The sample includes roughly 810,000 clones, approximately 96% of them seen just once. V usage is TRBV6-6 and J usage is TRBJ1-4, with unresolved D. The source is a man aged 25 to 40 in good health. Source material: naive CD8+ T cells sorted from blood. CDR3 amino acids: CASVAVPTNEKLFF. The CDR3 nucleotides are TGTGCCAGCGTGGCGGTTCCAACTAATGAAAAACTGTTTTTT.